Detailed here is one TCR beta chain. The data are from a study of OX40 agonist ivuxolimab in advanced cancers. Background on the study: Patients enrolled in dose escalation were diagnosed with hepatocellular carcinoma, melanoma, renal cell or head and neck cancer. The group had a mean age of about 64 years, ranged from roughly 23 to 85, and was 80% to 90% male.

The CDR3 length is 16 residues. Trimming removed 1 base from V and 4 bases from J, with 14 bases in between. In germline, CDR1 is SGHTA, CDR2 FQGNSA. A history of autoimmune disease or systemic immunosuppression excluded patients. Only in-frame clones appear in the TCRdb table, and some are missing; sequencing was by immunoSEQ multiplex PCR. This table has tens of thousands of clones, around 89% appearing once. The chain has TRBV7-2 and TRBJ2-1, with D maybe TRBD1 (6 bases). The material was CD4+ or CD8+ T cells sorted from blood, obtained in a trial of the OX40 agonist ivuxolimab. The TCR comes from an adult with an advanced solid tumor such as melanoma, head and neck, liver or kidney cancer. This CDR3 reads CASSLEGTIDYNEQFF. The DNA for the CDR3 is TGTGCCAGCAGCTTAGAAGGGACAATCGATTACAATGAGCAGTTCTTC.